One and the same sample provided the 18 T cell receptor beta chains below, sequenced in a study of blood T cell repertoires in COVID-19 (dated by TCRdb to 2019 to 2021). The method was the immunoSEQ multiplex PCR assay. TCRdb took over this immuneACCESS table, retaining in-frame rearrangements with V and J assigned. Such tables are incomplete; in checked studies, under half of the missing clones stem from an unresolved V gene, and the remainder is unexplained. The sample table shows more than 350,000 clones, and 89% are seen once. Around 2.8% of the sample goes to the ten largest clones. Sequencing was done on a sample of peripheral blood. The source of these receptors is a woman aged 25 to 39 with COVID-19, enrolled during active disease.

The chain employs TRBV19 and TRBJ1-5; 11 nucleotides align to TRBD1. CDR3 length: 16 amino acids. Per germline, CDR1 LNHDA and CDR2 SQIVND (reference sequence). Trimming took 7 bases from V and 0 from J; bases not matched to a gene: 5. Here the CDR3 reads CASKGQGAYSNQPQHF. The DNA for the CDR3 is TGTGCCAGTAAAGGACAGGGGGCTTATAGCAATCAGCCCCAGCATTTT. The full variable domain, with the rest looked up from reference TRBV19 and TRBJ1-5, is DGGITQSPKYLFRKEGQNVTLSCEQNLNHDAMYWYRQDPGQGLRLIYYSQIVNDFQKGDIAEGYSVSREKKESFPLTVTSAQKNPTAFYLCASKGQGAYSNQPQHFGDGTRLSIL.

The chain carries TRBV19 and TRBJ1-6; no clear D. This CDR3 is built from 13 residues. With 4 bases removed from V and 8 bases from J, the gap between germline ends came to 9 bases. Germline assignment: CDR1 LNHDA and CDR2 SQIVND (reference sequence). The CDR3 coding sequence is TGTGCCAGTAGTAACTCTCGGGATTCACCCCTCCACTTT. The encoded protein is CASSNSRDSPLHF.

The rearrangement uses TRBV7-9 and TRBJ1-5; D may be TRBD1 (5 bases). Germline CDR1 reads SEHNR; CDR2 reads FQNEAQ (reference sequence). Trimming left V 6 bases short and J 0 bases short, with 12 bases between. The CDR3 runs to 15 residues. CDR3 in DNA: TGTGCCAGCAGTCTGGTCGGGGGTAGCAATCAGCCCCAGCATTTT. Translating it yields CASSLVGGSNQPQHF.

CDR3 loop: CASSAWTGLNEQFF. Written as DNA, the CDR3 is TGTGCCAGTAGTGCCTGGACAGGCCTAAATGAGCAGTTCTTC. The chain links TRBV19 to TRBJ2-1; 7 bases are a match to TRBD1. Germline CDR1 is LNHDA and CDR2 is SQIVND (reference sequence). V lost 5 bases to trimming and J lost 7 bases; unmatched junction nucleotides: 8. The CDR3 is 14 residues long.

This chain uses TRBV7-8 with TRBJ1-2; 7 bases align to TRBD1. The junction had 13 bases not matched to a gene; V was cut back by 1 base and J by 11 bases. The CDR3 sequence is 15 residues long. Germline lookup yields CDR1 SGHVS and CDR2 FQNEAQ. The CDR3 reads CASSLELGQRSVYTF. CDR3 coding DNA: TGTGCCAGCAGCTTAGAGCTGGGACAGCGGAGTGTTTACACCTTC.

The V call is TRBV10-1, the J call TRBJ2-3; no clear D gene. In germline, CDR1 is WNHNN, CDR2 SYGVQD (reference sequence). The germline V and J ends were trimmed by 0 bases and 5 bases, with 9 bases remaining between them. This CDR3 spans 14 amino acids. CDR3 DNA sequence: TGCGCCAGCAGTGAGTCGAGTCGTAGAGATACGCAGTATTTT. Residues: CASSESSRRDTQYF.

The V gene is TRBV9, the J gene TRBJ2-1, with TRBD2 matching over 7 bases. V gave up 0 bases and J gave up 5 bases; unmatched junction bases: 5. Germline V gene sequence: CDR1 SGDLS, CDR2 YYNGEE. CDR3 length equals 15 residues. CDR3 sequence reads: CASSVVGRADNEQFF. CDR3 nucleotide sequence: TGTGCCAGCAGCGTAGTGGGGAGGGCCGACAATGAGCAGTTCTTC.

This sequence joins TRBV7-9 and TRBJ1-2; weak D call: TRBD1 (6 bases). Deletions cut 5 bases from V and 8 bases from J, with 15 bases between. The CDR3 spans 13 residues. Germline V lookup: CDR1 SEHNR, CDR2 FQNEAQ (reference sequence). Written as DNA, the CDR3 is TGTGCCAGCAGCCCGACAGGCCCATGGGGCTACACCTTC. It yields the protein CASSPTGPWGYTF.

This sequence joins TRBV10-3 and TRBJ1-6, with 12 positions matching TRBD1. The CDR3 runs to 15 residues. V lost 6 bases, J lost 7 bases, and 4 bases stayed unmatched. The V gene's germline CDR1 is ENHRY and CDR2 SYGVKD. CDR3 sequence reads: CAIRGQGASNSPLHF. In DNA, the CDR3 is TGTGCCATCAGGGGACAGGGGGCCTCCAATTCACCCCTCCACTTT.

The chain combines TRBV30 with TRBJ1-1; 9 bases align to TRBD1. This CDR3 is built from 17 residues. V shed 3 bases and J 5 bases; nucleotides not matched to a gene: 16. The germline gives CDR1 GTSNPN, CDR2 SVGIG (reference sequence). The CDR3 sequence: CAWRGLITGGVLTEAFF. The CDR3 DNA reads as TGTGCCTGGAGGGGACTAATAACAGGGGGCGTTCTTACTGAAGCTTTCTTT.

The chain combines TRBV18 with TRBJ2-2; TRBD1 matches at 9 bases. Per germline, CDR1 KGHSH and CDR2 LQKENI. The CDR3 length is 15 residues. Trimming cost V 6 bases and J 4 bases; bases outside gene matches: 6. The CDR3 sequence: CASSRGTGTTGELFF. The CDR3 nucleotides are TGTGCCAGCTCCCGGGGGACAGGGACCACCGGGGAGCTGTTTTTT.

This sequence joins TRBV24-1 and TRBJ2-2, with D possibly TRBD2 on 5 matching bases. Germline lookup yields CDR1 KGHDR and CDR2 SFDVKD. This CDR3 region has 16 residues. The ends were cut back, 2 bases at V and 3 bases at J, with 12 bases in the middle. DNA of the CDR3: TGTGCCACCAGTGATTCCCCGGGGTTTCACACCGGGGAGCTGTTTTTT. Protein: CATSDSPGFHTGELFF.

This clone has only a few counts. The J gene is TRBJ1-5, the V gene TRBV13, with TRBD1 identical over 7 bases. Germline-derived CDR1 and CDR2 are PRHDT and FYEKMQ (reference sequence). There are 18 residues in the CDR3. The J segment lost 10 bases and the V segment lost 5 bases, leaving 23 bases of the junction unmatched. CDR3 in amino acids: CASSLSGQSEGGRRPQHF. Written as DNA, the CDR3 is TGTGCCAGCAGCCTTTCGGGACAGAGCGAAGGGGGCCGTCGACCCCAGCATTTT. Full variable domain (rest looked up from reference TRBV13 and TRBJ1-5): AAGVIQSPRHLIKEKRETATLKCYPIPRHDTVYWYQQGPGQDPQFLISFYEKMQSDKGSIPDRFSAQQFSDYHSELNMSSLELGDSALYFCASSLSGQSEGGRRPQHFGDGTRLSIL.

V is TRBV10-2 and J is TRBJ2-5; a weak D match, TRBD2 (5 bases). The germline V gene encodes CDR1 WSHSY and CDR2 SAAADI. The V and J ends lost 4 bases and 0 bases respectively, with 12 bases between them. The CDR3 is made up of 15 amino acids. CDR3 region: CASSAAPGYQETQYF. In DNA, the CDR3 is TGCGCCAGCAGTGCGGCGCCGGGATACCAAGAGACCCAGTACTTC.

This clone was recorded only once. The junction departs from the called germline gene at one end, perhaps through a read error. The V call is TRBV7-2, the J call TRBJ2-1; 11 bases line up with TRBD2. CDR1 and CDR2 from the germline V gene are SGHTA and FQGNSA. The CDR3 is 15 residues long. CDR3 loop: CASSLAGGPSYEQFF. In DNA form, the CDR3 reads TGTGCCAGCAGTTTAGCGGGGGGGCCTTCGTATGAGCAGTTCTTC.

This chain joins TRBV27 and TRBJ1-5; D remains unclear. Deletions cut 1 base from V and 4 bases from J, with 5 bases between. The germline V gene has CDR1 MNHEY and CDR2 SMNVEV (reference sequence). CDR3 length: 13 residues. The CDR3 sequence: CASSLFLNQPQHF. The CDR3 DNA reads TGTGCCAGCAGTTTATTTCTAAATCAGCCCCAGCATTTT.

The chain carries TRBV3-1 (or the pseudogene TRBV3-2) and TRBJ1-5, with a tentative D call TRBD1 (6 bases). Trimming removed 0 bases from V and 7 bases from J, with 19 bases in between. The CDR3 has 17 residues. Germline CDR1 is LGHDT and CDR2 is YNNKEL (reference sequence). DNA for the CDR3: TGTGCCAGCAGCCAAGAGCACGGGACACAATCGGACCAGCCCCAGCATTTT. It codes for CASSQEHGTQSDQPQHF.

The chain combines TRBV7-2 with TRBJ1-2; 7 nucleotides align to TRBD1. Germline V lookup: CDR1 SGHTA, CDR2 FQGNSA. V lost 5 bases to trimming and J lost 4 bases; unmatched junction nucleotides: 4. This CDR3 is 13 amino acids long. The CDR3 sequence is CASSLDRVYGYTF. CDR3 sequence (DNA): TGTGCCAGCAGCCTAGACAGGGTCTATGGCTACACCTTC.